This T cell receptor (beta chain) was documented in a study of T cell repertoires in cytomegalovirus infection. On the study more broadly: The authors used CMV epitopes that were HLA-C-restricted (recently identified) and HLA-B-restricted (well studied). In public TCR beta signatures, there were indications of both CMV infection and matching HLA type. Study outcomes and limitations: The response measured ex vivo was dominated by TCR beta clonotypes (HLA-C-restricted and CMV-specific). Public TCR beta family frequency separated CMV-and-HLA carriers, including in an independent cohort.

TCRdb recomputed calls from the reads with MiXCR, one row per CDR3 protein. The sample holds 830,000 or so distinct CDR3 sequences, around a third seen once. This clonotype was seen more than once but under ten times. Its specificity is not known. The sequences come from cultured CD8+ T cells from PBMCs, collected from culture after CMV antigen stimulation. The source is a human donor in good health (CMV status not recorded). Some clones in this sample may be carry-over from other donors' samples.

CDR3 sequence (DNA): TGTGCCAGTAGTATAGCCTCTGGGAGCGGGTATTACTACAATGAGCAGTTCTTC. Translation: CASSIASGSGYYYNEQFF. The rearrangement joins TRBV19 to TRBJ2-1, with D possibly matching TRBD2 (6 bases). Trimming took 1 base from V and 3 from J, leaving 19 bases between them. In germline, CDR1 is LNHDA, CDR2 SQIVND (reference sequence). CDR3 size: 18 residues.